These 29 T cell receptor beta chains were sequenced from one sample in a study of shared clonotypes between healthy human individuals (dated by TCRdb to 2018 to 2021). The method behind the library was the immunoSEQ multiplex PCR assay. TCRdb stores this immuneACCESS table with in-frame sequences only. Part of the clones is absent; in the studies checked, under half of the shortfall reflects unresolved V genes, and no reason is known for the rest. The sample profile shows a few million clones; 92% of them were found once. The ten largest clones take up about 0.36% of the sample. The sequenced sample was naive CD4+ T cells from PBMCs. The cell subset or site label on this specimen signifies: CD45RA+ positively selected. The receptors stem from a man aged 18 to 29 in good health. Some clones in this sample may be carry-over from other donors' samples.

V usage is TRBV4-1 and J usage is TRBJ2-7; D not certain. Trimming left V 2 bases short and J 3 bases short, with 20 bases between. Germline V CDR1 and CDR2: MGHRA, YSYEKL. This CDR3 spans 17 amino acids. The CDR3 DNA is TGCGCCAGCAGCCAATTTAGCCAACCACAGCTCCTCTACGAGCAGTACTTC. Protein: CASSQFSQPQLLYEQYF.

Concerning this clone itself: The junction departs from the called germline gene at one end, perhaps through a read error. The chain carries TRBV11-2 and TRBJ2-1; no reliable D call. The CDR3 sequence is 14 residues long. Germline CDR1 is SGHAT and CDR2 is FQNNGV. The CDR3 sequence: CASSRLSTANQQFF. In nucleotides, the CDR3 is TGTGCCAGCAGCCGATTATCTACAGCCAATCAGCAGTTCTTC.

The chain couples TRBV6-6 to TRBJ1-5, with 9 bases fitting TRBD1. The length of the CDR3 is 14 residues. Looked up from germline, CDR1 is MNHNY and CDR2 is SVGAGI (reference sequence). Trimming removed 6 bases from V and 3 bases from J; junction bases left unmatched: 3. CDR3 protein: CASRGQGYNQPQHF. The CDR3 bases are TGTGCCAGCAGGGGACAGGGATACAATCAGCCCCAGCATTTT.

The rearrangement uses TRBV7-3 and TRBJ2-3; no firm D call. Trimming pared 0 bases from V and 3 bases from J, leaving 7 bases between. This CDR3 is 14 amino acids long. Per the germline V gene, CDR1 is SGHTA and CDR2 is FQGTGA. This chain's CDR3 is CASSLTANTDTQYF. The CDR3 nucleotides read TGTGCCAGCAGCTTAACGGCTAATACAGATACGCAGTATTTT. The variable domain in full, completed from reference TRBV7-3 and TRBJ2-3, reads GAGVSQTPSNKVTEKGKYVELRCDPISGHTALYWYRQSLGQGPEFLIYFQGTGAADDSGLPNDRFFAVRPEGSVSTLKIQRTERGDSAVYLCASSLTANTDTQYFGPGTRLTVL.

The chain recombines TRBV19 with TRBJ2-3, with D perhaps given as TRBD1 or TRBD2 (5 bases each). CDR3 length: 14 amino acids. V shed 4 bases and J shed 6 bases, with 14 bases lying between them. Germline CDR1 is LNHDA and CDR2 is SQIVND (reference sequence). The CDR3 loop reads CASSTAGDVDTQYF. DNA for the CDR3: TGTGCCAGTAGTACTGCCGGGGACGTCGATACGCAGTATTTT.

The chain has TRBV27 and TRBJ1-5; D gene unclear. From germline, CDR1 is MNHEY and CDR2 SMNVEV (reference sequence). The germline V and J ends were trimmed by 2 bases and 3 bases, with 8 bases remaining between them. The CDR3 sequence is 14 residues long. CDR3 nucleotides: TGTGCCAGCAGTTTAGGGCACGACAATCAGCCCCAGCATTTT. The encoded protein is CASSLGHDNQPQHF.

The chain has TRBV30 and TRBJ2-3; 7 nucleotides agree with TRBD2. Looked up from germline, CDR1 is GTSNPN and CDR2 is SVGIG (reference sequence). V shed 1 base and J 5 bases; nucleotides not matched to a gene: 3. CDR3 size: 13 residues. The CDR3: CAWSGGRGDTQYF. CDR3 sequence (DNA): TGTGCCTGGAGTGGGGGGAGGGGAGATACGCAGTATTTT.

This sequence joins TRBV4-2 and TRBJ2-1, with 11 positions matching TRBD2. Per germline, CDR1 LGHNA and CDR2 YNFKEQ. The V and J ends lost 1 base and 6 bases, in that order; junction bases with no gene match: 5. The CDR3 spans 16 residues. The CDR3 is CASSQVGSGRGNEQFF. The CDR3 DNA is TGTGCCAGCAGCCAAGTCGGTAGCGGGAGGGGCAATGAGCAGTTCTTC.

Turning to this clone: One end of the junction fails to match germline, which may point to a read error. The CDR3 loop reads CASSEARTGPYEQYF. The CDR3 bases are TGTGCCAGCAGCGAAGCAAGGACAGGGCCCTACGAGCAGTACTTC. V usage is TRBV2 and J usage is TRBJ2-7, with 8 bases lining up with TRBD1. The V gene's germline CDR1 is SNHLY and CDR2 FYNNEI. This CDR3 has 15 amino acids.

The DNA of the CDR3 is TGCAGCGTGGGACGGGACAGGGGGTGGGCAAACTATGGCTACACCTTC. Residues: CSVGRDRGWANYGYTF. The genes are TRBV29-1 and TRBJ1-2, with 11 bases aligning to TRBD1. The CDR3 runs 16 residues. CDR1 and CDR2 from the germline V gene are SQVTM and ANQGSEA. The junction had 11 bases not matched to a gene; V was cut back by 6 bases and J by 2 bases. Looking up the rest from reference TRBV29-1 and TRBJ1-2 gives the full variable domain: SAVISQKPSRDICQRGTSLTIQCQVDSQVTMMFWYRQQPGQSLTLIATANQGSEATYESGFVIDKFPISRPNLTFSTLTVSNMSPEDSSIYLCSVGRDRGWANYGYTFGSGTRLTVV.

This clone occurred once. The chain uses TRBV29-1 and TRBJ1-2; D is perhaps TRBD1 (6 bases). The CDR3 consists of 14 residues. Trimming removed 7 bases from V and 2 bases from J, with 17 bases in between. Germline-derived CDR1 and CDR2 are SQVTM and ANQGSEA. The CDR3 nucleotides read TGCAGCGCTCATGGGGGCAGAGAGAACTATGGCTACACCTTC. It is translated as CSAHGGRENYGYTF.

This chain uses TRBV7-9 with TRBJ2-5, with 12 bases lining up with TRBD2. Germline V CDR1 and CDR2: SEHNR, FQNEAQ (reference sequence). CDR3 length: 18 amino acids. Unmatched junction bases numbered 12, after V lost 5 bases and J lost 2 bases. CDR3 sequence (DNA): TGTGCCAGCAGCATACAACTTGGACTAGCGGGAAGGCAAGAGACCCAGTACTTC. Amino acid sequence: CASSIQLGLAGRQETQYF.

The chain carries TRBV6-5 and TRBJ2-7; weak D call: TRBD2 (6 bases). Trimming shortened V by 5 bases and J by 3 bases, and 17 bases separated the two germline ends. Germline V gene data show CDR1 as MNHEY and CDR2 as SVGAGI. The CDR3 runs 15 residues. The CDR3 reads CASSRPGLLGYEQYF. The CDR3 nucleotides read TGTGCCAGCAGTCGACCGGGACTCCTGGGCTACGAGCAGTACTTC.

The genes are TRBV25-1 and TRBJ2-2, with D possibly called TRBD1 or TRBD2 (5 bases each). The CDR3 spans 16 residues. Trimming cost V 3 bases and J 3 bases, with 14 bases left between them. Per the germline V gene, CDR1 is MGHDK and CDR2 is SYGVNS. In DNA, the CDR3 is TGTGCCAGCAGTGATTTTCGTCAGGGAGACACCGGGGAGCTGTTTTTT. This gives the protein CASSDFRQGDTGELFF. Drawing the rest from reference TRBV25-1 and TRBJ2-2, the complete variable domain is EADIYQTPRYLVIGTGKKITLECSQTMGHDKMYWYQQDPGMELHLIHYSYGVNSTEKGDLSSESTVSRIRTEHFPLTLESARPSHTSQYLCASSDFRQGDTGELFFGEGSRLTVL.

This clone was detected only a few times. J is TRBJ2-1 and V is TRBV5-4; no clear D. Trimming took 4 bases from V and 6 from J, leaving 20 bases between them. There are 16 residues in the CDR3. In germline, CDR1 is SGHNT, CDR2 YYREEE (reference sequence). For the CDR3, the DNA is TGTGCCAGCAGCCTCCCCCTGGCGCTCTCGGGCAATGAGCAGTTCTTC. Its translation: CASSLPLALSGNEQFF.

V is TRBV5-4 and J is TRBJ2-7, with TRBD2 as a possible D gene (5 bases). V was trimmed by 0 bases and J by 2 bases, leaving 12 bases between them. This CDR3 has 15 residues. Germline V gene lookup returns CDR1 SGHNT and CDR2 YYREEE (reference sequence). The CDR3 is CASSLAGRETYEQYF. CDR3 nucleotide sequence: TGTGCCAGCAGCTTGGCGGGGAGAGAGACCTACGAGCAGTACTTC.

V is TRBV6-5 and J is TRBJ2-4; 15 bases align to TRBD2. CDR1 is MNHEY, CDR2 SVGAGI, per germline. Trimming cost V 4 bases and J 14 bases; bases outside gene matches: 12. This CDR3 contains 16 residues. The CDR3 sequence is CASSFTKGLAGGNEYF. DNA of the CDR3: TGTGCCAGCAGTTTTACAAAGGGACTAGCGGGAGGTAATGAGTACTTC.

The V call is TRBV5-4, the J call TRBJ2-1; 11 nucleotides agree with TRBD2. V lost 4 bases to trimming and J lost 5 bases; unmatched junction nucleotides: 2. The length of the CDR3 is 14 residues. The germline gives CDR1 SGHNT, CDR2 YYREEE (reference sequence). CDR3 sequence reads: CASSPGLADNEQFF. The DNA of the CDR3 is TGTGCCAGCAGCCCGGGACTAGCGGACAATGAGCAGTTCTTC.

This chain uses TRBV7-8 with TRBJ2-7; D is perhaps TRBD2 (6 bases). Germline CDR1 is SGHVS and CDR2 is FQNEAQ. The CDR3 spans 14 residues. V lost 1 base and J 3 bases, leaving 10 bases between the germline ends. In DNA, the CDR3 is TGTGCCAGCAGCTTAGACGGGGGAGGCTACGAGCAGTACTTC. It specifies CASSLDGGGYEQYF.

The CDR3 sequence: CATSNQDRGRTGELFF. Here the CDR3 DNA reads TGTGCCACCAGCAATCAGGACAGGGGACGTACCGGGGAGCTGTTTTTT. The V and J genes are TRBV15 and TRBJ2-2; 9 bases agree with TRBD1. The V gene's germline CDR1 is LNHNV and CDR2 YYDKDF (reference sequence). This CDR3 contains 16 residues. Unmatched junction bases numbered 8, after V lost 4 bases and J lost 5 bases. Complete variable domain (other parts from reference TRBV15 and TRBJ2-2): DAMVIQNPRYQVTQFGKPVTLSCSQTLNHNVMYWYQQKSSQAPKLLFHYYDKDFNNEADTPDNFQSRRPNTSFCFLDIRSPGLGDTAMYLCATSNQDRGRTGELFFGEGSRLTVL.

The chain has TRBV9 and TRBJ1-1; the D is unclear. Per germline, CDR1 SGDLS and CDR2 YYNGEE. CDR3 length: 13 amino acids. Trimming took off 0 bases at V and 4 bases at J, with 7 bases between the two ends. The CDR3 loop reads CASSVGGPTEAFF. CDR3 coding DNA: TGTGCCAGCAGCGTAGGTGGTCCCACTGAAGCTTTCTTT. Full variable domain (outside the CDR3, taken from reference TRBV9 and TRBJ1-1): DSGVTQTPKHLITATGQRVTLRCSPRSGDLSVYWYQQSLDQGLQFLIQYYNGEERAKGNILERFSAQQFPDLHSELNLSSLELGDSALYFCASSVGGPTEAFFGQGTRLTVV.

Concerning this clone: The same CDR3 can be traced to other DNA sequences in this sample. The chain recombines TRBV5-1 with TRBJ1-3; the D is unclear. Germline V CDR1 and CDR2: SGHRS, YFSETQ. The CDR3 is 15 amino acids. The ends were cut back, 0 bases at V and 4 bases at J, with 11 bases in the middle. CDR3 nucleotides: TGCGCCAGCAGCTTGGCCCTATCGTCCGGAAACACCATATATTTT. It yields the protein CASSLALSSGNTIYF.

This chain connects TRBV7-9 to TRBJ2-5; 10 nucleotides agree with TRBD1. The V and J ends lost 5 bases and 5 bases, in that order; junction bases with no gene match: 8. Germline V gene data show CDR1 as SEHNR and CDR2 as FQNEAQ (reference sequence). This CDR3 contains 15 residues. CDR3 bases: TGTGCCAGCAGCCAAAGACAGGGGGCGCGGGAGACCCAGTACTTC. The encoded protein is CASSQRQGARETQYF.

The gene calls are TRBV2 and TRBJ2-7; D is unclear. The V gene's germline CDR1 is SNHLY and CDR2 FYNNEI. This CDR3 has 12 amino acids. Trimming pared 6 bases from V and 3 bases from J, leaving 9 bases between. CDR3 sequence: CASSPLNYEQYF. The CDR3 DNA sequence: TGTGCCAGCAGCCCCCTCAACTACGAGCAGTACTTC.

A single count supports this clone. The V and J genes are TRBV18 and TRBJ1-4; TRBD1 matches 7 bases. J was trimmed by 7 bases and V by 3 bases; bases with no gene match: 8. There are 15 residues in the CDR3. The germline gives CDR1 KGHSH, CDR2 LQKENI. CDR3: CASSPGRGAFEKLFF. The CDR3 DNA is TGTGCCAGCTCACCCGGCAGGGGGGCGTTTGAAAAACTGTTTTTT.

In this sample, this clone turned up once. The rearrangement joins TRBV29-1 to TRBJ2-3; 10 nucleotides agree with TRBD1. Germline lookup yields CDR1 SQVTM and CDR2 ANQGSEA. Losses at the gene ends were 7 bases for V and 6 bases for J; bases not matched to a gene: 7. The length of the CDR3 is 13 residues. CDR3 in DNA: TGCAGCGCACTGACAGGGGGCCGGGATACGCAGTATTTT. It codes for CSALTGGRDTQYF.

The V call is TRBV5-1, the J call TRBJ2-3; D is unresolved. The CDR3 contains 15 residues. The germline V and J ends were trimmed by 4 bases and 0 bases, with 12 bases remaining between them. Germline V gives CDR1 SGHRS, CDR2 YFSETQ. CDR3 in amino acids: CASSARTISTDTQYF. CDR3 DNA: TGCGCCAGCAGCGCCCGGACGATTAGCACAGATACGCAGTATTTT.

CDR3 DNA sequence: TGTGCCAGCAGCTTACATCGTAGCGGGAGAGGGAATGAGCAGTTCTTC. Residues: CASSLHRSGRGNEQFF. The V call is TRBV7-8, the J call TRBJ2-1; 9 bases line up with TRBD2. The V gene end was trimmed by 2 bases and the J gene end by 7 bases; junction bases not matched to a gene: 9. The V gene's germline CDR1 is SGHVS and CDR2 FQNEAQ. The CDR3 consists of 16 residues.

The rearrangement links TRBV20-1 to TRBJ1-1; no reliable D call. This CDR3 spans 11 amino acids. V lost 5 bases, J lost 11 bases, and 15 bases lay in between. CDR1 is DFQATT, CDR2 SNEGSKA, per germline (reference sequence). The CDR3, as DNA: TGCAGTGCTTTGGATAGGAACCGGGCTTTCTTT. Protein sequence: CSALDRNRAFF.